Following are 22 T cell receptor beta chains from one sample sequenced in a study of CD8+ T cells in alopecia areata. TCR sequencing used cDNA made by reverse transcription of extracted RNA. Here immunoSEQ multiplex PCR was the method, and the copy in TCRdb shows in-frame clones only, minus some. Singletons are absent from the sample, which has around 6,300 clones. As for time point: mouse skin 6 weeks after grafting, around onset of hair loss. This specimen consisted of skin, obtained at week 6. The receptors were sampled from a C3H/HeJ mouse with alopecia areata. The strain is characterized by the MHC haplotype H2-k.

This clone was detected a few times. Mouse gene names apply. The read ends 4 residues early relative to the CDR3; the germline J gene fills the gap. The gene calls are TRBV5 and TRBJ2-1; the match to TRBD2 covers 8 bases. The germline V gene has CDR1 LGHNA and CDR2 YNLKQL (reference sequence). The CDR3 length is 15 residues. V lost 1 base and J lost 2; bases outside the gene matches: 1. Partial CDR3 DNA: TGTGCCAGCAGCCAAGGGGGGGGCTACTATGCT. Translating gives CASSQGGGYYA. The CDR3 in full is CASSQGGGYYAEQFF.

At least ten counts were recorded for this clone. Germline and genes here are mouse. The read ends 4 residues early relative to the CDR3; the germline J gene fills the gap. V is TRBV1 and J is TRBJ2-1, with 7 positions matching TRBD1. Germline values: CDR1 NSQYPW, CDR2 LRSPGD (reference sequence). CDR3 length equals 15 residues. With V trimmed by 6 bases and J by 0 bases, 5 bases remained unmatched. The CDR3 here is CTCSPRGTNYAEQFF. The DNA read from the CDR3 is TGCACCTGCAGCCCCAGGGGGACTAACTATGCT.

With regard to this clone: The listed genes are named as in mouse. The read ends 4 residues shy of where the CDR3 ends; the end is completed using the germline J gene. The J gene is TRBJ2-5, the V gene TRBV13-2; 9 positions agree with TRBD2. Germline V gene data show CDR1 as NNHNN and CDR2 as SYGAGS (reference sequence). Trimming cost V 3 bases and J 3 bases; bases outside gene matches: 2. This CDR3 comprises 14 residues. The CDR3 sequence is CASGAWGGQDTQYF. The covered CDR3 bases are TGTGCCAGCGGTGCCTGGGGGGGGCAAGAC.

This clone was observed a few times. The genes are named according to mouse. The read stops 4 residues short of the end of the CDR3; the missing end is completed from the germline J gene. The gene calls are TRBV13-2 and TRBJ2-7; 9 nucleotides line up with TRBD2. The germline CDR1 and CDR2 sequences are NNHNN and SYGAGS (reference sequence). The CDR3 runs 14 residues. This CDR3 is CASGDRDWAYEQYF. The sequenced part of the CDR3 DNA is TGTGCCAGCGGTGACCGGGACTGGGCGTAT.

This clone has ten or more counts. Gene names denote mouse genes. With the read ending 4 residues before the CDR3 end, the germline J gene is used to fill in that end. V is TRBV19 and J is TRBJ2-1; the match to TRBD2 covers 13 bases. The germline V gene has CDR1 FNHDT and CDR2 SITEND (reference sequence). This CDR3 has 15 residues. The CDR3 bases that were read are TGTGCCAGCATCAGGACTGGGGGGGCGCGAGCT. It is translated as CASIRTGGARA. In full, the CDR3 is CASIRTGGARAEQFF.

This clone was found a few times. One end of the junction is discordant with germline, which a read error may explain. Gene names and germline refer to mouse. From the germline J gene comes the end of the CDR3, since the read stops 4 residues before it. V and J are TRBV17 and TRBJ2-7; 9 bases line up with TRBD1. The CDR3 length is 14 residues. Germline V gene data show CDR1 as MNHDT and CDR2 as YYDKIL. CDR3 protein: CASSLGTGRYEQYF. The CDR3 DNA, read in part, is TGTGCCAGCAGTTTAGGGACAGGGAGATAT.

This clone occurred many times. Any gene name here is a mouse gene name. The read terminates 4 residues before the CDR3 end, so the remaining end is supplied by the germline J gene. The chain employs TRBV13-2 and TRBJ1-2; TRBD1 matches 8 bases. Germline-derived CDR1 and CDR2 are NNHNN and SYGAGS (reference sequence). The V and J ends lost 0 bases and 0 bases, in that order; junction bases with no gene match: 1. The CDR3 contains 15 residues. The CDR3 sequence: CASGDGQGSNSDYTF. The DNA read from the CDR3 is TGTGCCAGCGGTGATGGACAGGGGTCAAACTCC.

Of note for this clone: All gene names here are mouse names. The CDR3 end lies 3 residues beyond the end of the read and is filled in from the germline J gene. The V call is TRBV5, the J call TRBJ1-3, with unresolved D. Between the trimmed V and J ends, which lost 4 bases and 0 bases, there was a span of 7 bases. From germline, CDR1 is LGHNA and CDR2 YNLKQL (reference sequence). The CDR3 sequence is 14 residues long. The CDR3 loop is CASSRTSSGNTLYF. CDR3 DNA (partial): TGTGCCAGCAGCCGCACATCTTCTGGAAATACG.

This clone was detected ten times or more. Each gene name is a mouse one. The read gets to within 4 residues of the CDR3 end, and the germline J gene fills in the rest. The J gene is TRBJ2-2, the V gene TRBV13-2, with a weak D call TRBD2 (5 bases). Germline assignment: CDR1 NNHNN and CDR2 SYGAGS (reference sequence). The germline V and J ends were trimmed by 3 bases and 2 bases, with 5 bases remaining between them. The CDR3 runs 13 residues. The sequenced CDR3 bases are TGTGCCAGCGGTGGACTGAACACCGGG. It specifies CASGGLNTG. The CDR3, in full, reads CASGGLNTGQLYF.

By share, this clone ranks as medium-sized. Gene names are the mouse ones. The read ends 4 residues shy of where the CDR3 ends; the end is completed using the germline J gene. This chain connects TRBV1 to TRBJ2-1; 7 nucleotides match TRBD1. Germline values: CDR1 NSQYPW, CDR2 LRSPGD (reference sequence). The CDR3 is 15 amino acids. V lost 4 bases to trimming and J lost 1 base; unmatched junction nucleotides: 4. CDR3 sequence: CTCSVPTGNYAEQFF. CDR3 DNA (partial): TGCACCTGCAGTGTACCGACAGGGAACTATGCT.

This clone occurred a few times. The gene names given are mouse names. The DNA ends 3 residues before the CDR3 does, and the rest of the CDR3 is filled in from the germline J gene. The J gene is TRBJ1-6, the V gene TRBV13-2; D gene uncertain. TRBJ1-6 counts as an open reading frame of uncertain function. CDR1 and CDR2 from the germline V gene are NNHNN and SYGAGS (reference sequence). The germline V and J ends were trimmed by 2 bases and 5 bases, with 5 bases remaining between them. The CDR3 runs to 13 residues. The CDR3 loop reads CASGEVNNSPLYF. CDR3 DNA (partial): TGTGCCAGCGGTGAGGTTAATAATTCGCCC.

This clone has more than one count but fewer than ten. The gene names given are mouse names. The CDR3 end is not reached by the read, which stops 4 residues before it; the germline J gene fills it in. The chain recombines TRBV13-2 with TRBJ2-1, with TRBD2 as a possible D gene (6 bases). Germline CDR1 reads NNHNN; CDR2 reads SYGAGS (reference sequence). V was clipped by 0 bases and J by 1 base, with 11 bases between them. The CDR3 runs to 16 residues. CDR3 bases read: TGTGCCAGCGGTGATGCCCTATGGGGGAACTATGCT. It is translated as CASGDALWGNYA. The entire CDR3 protein is CASGDALWGNYAEQFF.

This clone occurred many times. The gene names here belong to mouse. The CDR3 end lies 4 residues beyond the end of the read and is filled in from the germline J gene. J is TRBJ1-1 and V is TRBV13-2; 8 nucleotides agree with TRBD1. Germline V lookup: CDR1 NNHNN, CDR2 SYGAGS (reference sequence). The length of the CDR3 is 14 residues. After removal of 5 bases from V and 3 bases from J, the junction contained 6 bases not matched to a gene. The CDR3 is CASGWTGKDTEVFF. The part of the CDR3 DNA that was read is TGTGCCAGCGGATGGACAGGGAAGGACACA.

Ten or more counts support this clone. Genes and germline come from the mouse. The DNA ends 4 residues before the CDR3 does, and the rest of the CDR3 is filled in from the germline J gene. The V gene is TRBV13-1, the J gene TRBJ2-5; TRBD1 matches at 9 bases. This CDR3 spans 15 amino acids. Germline CDR1 is NSHNY and CDR2 is SYGAGN. CDR3 DNA, as far as it was read: TGTGCCAGCAGTGGCCTCCGGGACAGGGAGGAC. Residues: CASSGLRDRED. The whole CDR3 is CASSGLRDREDTQYF.

Only a few counts were recorded for this clone. The genes and germline here are from mouse. The CDR3 end lies 4 residues beyond the end of the read and is filled in from the germline J gene. The V gene is TRBV13-1, the J gene TRBJ2-1, with D uncertain. CDR1 is NSHNY, CDR2 SYGAGN, per germline. CDR3 size: 12 residues. V was shortened by 1 base and J by 4 bases, with 3 bases between the two germline ends. The sequenced part of the CDR3 DNA is TGTGCCAGCAGTGATTTGTATGCT. It specifies CASSDLYA. The CDR3 in full is CASSDLYAEQFF.

About this clone: Gene names and germline match the mouse. The read gets to within 4 residues of the CDR3 end, and the germline J gene fills in the rest. The chain recombines TRBV5 with TRBJ2-1; 9 bases align to TRBD2. J gave up 4 bases and V 0 bases, and 1 base lay outside the gene matches. The CDR3 runs to 15 residues. Germline lookup yields CDR1 LGHNA and CDR2 YNLKQL (reference sequence). This CDR3 is CASSQDWGGYAEQFF. The DNA read from the CDR3 is TGTGCCAGCAGCCAAGACTGGGGGGGTTATGCT.

This clone was found a few times. The listed genes are named as in mouse. The DNA read from the CDR3 is TGTGCCAGCGGTGATGGGACTGGGGGGAAT. Encoded protein: CASGDGTGGN. The full CDR3 protein reads CASGDGTGGNEQYF. This chain connects TRBV13-2 to TRBJ2-7, with 11 bases lining up with TRBD2. The read ends 4 residues early relative to the CDR3; the germline J gene fills the gap. This CDR3 comprises 14 residues. Germline loops: CDR1 NNHNN, CDR2 SYGAGS (reference sequence).

Ten or more counts support this clone. The germline and genes are mouse ones. The sequence runs out 4 residues before the end of the CDR3; the remainder is reconstructed from the germline J gene. The rearrangement links TRBV5 to TRBJ2-2; 8 nucleotides match TRBD1. In germline, CDR1 is LGHNA, CDR2 YNLKQL (reference sequence). The CDR3 has 15 amino acids. V gave up 2 bases and J gave up 3 bases; unmatched junction bases: 2. The CDR3 loop reads CASSQQGADTGQLYF. The sequenced part of the CDR3 DNA is TGTGCCAGCAGCCAACAGGGGGCTGACACCGGG.

This clone appeared many times. Gene names follow the mouse nomenclature. The CDR3 end lies 4 residues beyond the end of the read and is filled in from the germline J gene. The chain couples TRBV16 to TRBJ2-3; 11 nucleotides align to TRBD2. This CDR3 has 16 amino acids. The J segment lost 3 bases and the V segment lost 0 bases, leaving 2 bases of the junction unmatched. CDR1 is SGHSA and CDR2 is FRNQAP in the germline V gene. The sequenced CDR3 bases are TGTGCAAGCAGCTTAGATCACTGGGGGGGCGCAGAA. Translation: CASSLDHWGGAE. The full CDR3 protein is CASSLDHWGGAETLYF.

Ten or more counts support this clone. Gene names refer to mouse genes. The read ends 4 residues shy of where the CDR3 ends; the end is completed using the germline J gene. The V gene is TRBV13-2, the J gene TRBJ2-4; 8 positions agree with TRBD2. With 2 bases clipped from V and 3 bases from J, the junction kept 5 bases outside the gene matches. Germline loops: CDR1 NNHNN, CDR2 SYGAGS (reference sequence). The CDR3 extends over 15 amino acids. CDR3 sequence: CASGEGTGRQNTLYF. CDR3 DNA, as far as it was read: TGTGCCAGCGGTGAGGGGACTGGTCGACAAAAC.

This clone was seen many times. Genes here carry mouse names. The sequence runs out 4 residues before the end of the CDR3; the remainder is reconstructed from the germline J gene. V is TRBV1 and J is TRBJ2-7; TRBD1 is a possible D gene (5 bases). CDR1 is NSQYPW, CDR2 LRSPGD, per germline (reference sequence). CDR3 length: 13 residues. CDR3 loop: CTCSADKGDEQYF. The CDR3 DNA, read in part, is TGCACCTGCAGTGCAGATAAAGGGGAT. The complete variable domain, with remaining parts taken from reference TRBV1 and TRBJ2-7, reads VTLLEQNPRWRLVPRGQAVNLRCILKNSQYPWMSWYQQDLQKQLQWLFTLRSPGDKEVKSLPGADYLATRVTDTELRLQVANMSQGRTLYCTCSADKGDEQYFGPGTRLTVL.

This clone was counted only a few times. Gene names follow the mouse nomenclature. With the read ending 4 residues before the CDR3 end, the germline J gene is used to fill in that end. V and J are TRBV13-2 and TRBJ2-3; maybe TRBD1 (6 bases). CDR3 length equals 16 residues. Germline V gives CDR1 NNHNN, CDR2 SYGAGS (reference sequence). The V end was cut by 0 bases, the J end by 0 bases, with 11 bases between. The CDR3 reads CASGDAGTSSAETLYF. The CDR3 bases that were read are TGTGCCAGCGGTGATGCCGGGACATCTAGTGCAGAA.